Following are 28 T cell receptor beta chains from one sample sequenced in a study of cytomegalovirus exposure and HLA in healthy donors. The PCR employed 60 Vbeta primers together with 13 Jbeta primers. The data were produced by immunoSEQ multiplex PCR, yet TCRdb's version contains in-frame clones alone and is incomplete. Of some 130,000 clones listed, approximately 60% are singletons. Sequenced material: PBMCs. The receptors shown here come from a human donor in good health.

V usage is TRBV7-9 and J usage is TRBJ2-1; 14 nucleotides line up with TRBD2. CDR1 SEHNR and CDR2 FQNEAQ come from the germline V gene (reference sequence). There are 16 residues in the CDR3. J was trimmed by 6 bases and V by 3 bases; bases with no gene match: 4. CDR3 protein: CASSFAGLAGVNEQFF. For the CDR3, the DNA is TGTGCCAGCAGCTTCGCGGGACTAGCGGGAGTCAATGAGCAGTTCTTC.

V is TRBV18 and J is TRBJ2-7; the D gene is possibly TRBD2 (6 bases). Germline V gene data show CDR1 as KGHSH and CDR2 as LQKENI. This CDR3 is 15 amino acids long. Trimming stripped 3 bases from V and 7 bases from J, with 19 bases between. The CDR3 region is CASSPSRDSDWEQYF. CDR3 sequence (DNA): TGTGCCAGCTCACCTTCCCGGGACTCAGACTGGGAGCAGTACTTC.

The chain combines TRBV19 with TRBJ2-1, with 11 bases lining up with TRBD2. Germline values: CDR1 LNHDA, CDR2 SQIVND (reference sequence). The CDR3 has 15 residues. Trimming at V came to 3 bases and at J to 7 bases, leaving 5 bases not matched to a gene. The CDR3: CASSIMPSGGNEQFF. In DNA, the CDR3 is TGTGCCAGTAGTATTATGCCTAGCGGGGGGAATGAGCAGTTCTTC.

The chain uses TRBV25-1 and TRBJ2-5; 7 bases map to TRBD1. The germline V gene has CDR1 MGHDK and CDR2 SYGVNS. CDR3 length equals 14 residues. The V segment lost 2 bases and the J segment 11 bases; nucleotides outside the gene matches: 11. CDR3 DNA sequence: TGTGCCAGCAGTGAACGTAGGGGGCCCTGGGAGCAGTACTTC. Translated, it gives CASSERRGPWEQYF.

The V call is TRBV10-3, the J call TRBJ2-7; 12 nucleotides match TRBD2. Germline values: CDR1 ENHRY, CDR2 SYGVKD. Germline trimming cut 7 bases from V and 6 bases from J; bases unmatched to any gene: 7. This CDR3 region has 14 residues. CDR3: CAINRLAGAGEQYF. The CDR3 region has the DNA TGTGCCATCAACAGACTAGCGGGAGCCGGCGAGCAGTACTTC.

This sequence joins TRBV4-1 and TRBJ1-1; D ambiguous. The V gene lost 0 bases and the J gene lost 4 bases, with 9 bases spanning the gap. Germline assignment: CDR1 MGHRA and CDR2 YSYEKL. There are 14 residues in the CDR3. The CDR3 DNA follows: TGCGCCAGCAGCCAAGAATTGCAGCGCACTGAAGCTTTCTTT. It specifies CASSQELQRTEAFF.

This clone has only a few counts. The genes are TRBV28 and TRBJ1-3; D is unresolved. This CDR3 region has 14 residues. Germline V gene lookup returns CDR1 MDHEN and CDR2 SYDVKM. Trimming removed 3 bases from V and 0 bases from J, with 6 bases in between. The CDR3 sequence is CASSFQRSGNTIYF. The CDR3 nucleotides are TGTGCCAGCAGTTTCCAGCGCTCTGGAAACACCATATATTTT.

The chain has TRBV19 and TRBJ1-4; 9 bases fit TRBD1. The CDR3 runs to 19 residues. Losses at the gene ends were 4 bases for V and 0 bases for J; bases not matched to a gene: 12. Germline V gene sequence: CDR1 LNHDA, CDR2 SQIVND (reference sequence). The CDR3 sequence: CASSTPNRGRVTTNEKLFF. The CDR3 nucleotides read TGTGCCAGTAGTACCCCGAACAGGGGGCGCGTCACAACTAATGAAAAACTGTTTTTT. Variable domain in full (rest from reference TRBV19 and TRBJ1-4): DGGITQSPKYLFRKEGQNVTLSCEQNLNHDAMYWYRQDPGQGLRLIYYSQIVNDFQKGDIAEGYSVSREKKESFPLTVTSAQKNPTAFYLCASSTPNRGRVTTNEKLFFGSGTQLSVL.

In its sample, this clone was seen a few times. This chain connects TRBV25-1 to TRBJ2-2; 7 bases align to TRBD1. Trimming at V came to 3 bases and at J to 4 bases, leaving 11 bases not matched to a gene. The germline V gene encodes CDR1 MGHDK and CDR2 SYGVNS. CDR3 length equals 17 residues. CDR3 region: CASSDRNYRGSTGELFF. In nucleotides, the CDR3 is TGTGCCAGCAGTGACCGAAACTACAGGGGTAGCACCGGGGAGCTGTTTTTT.

The CDR3 protein is CASSQGRHEQFF. The CDR3 nucleotides are TGTGCCAGCAGCCAGGGCCGCCATGAGCAGTTCTTC. The chain combines TRBV7-8 with TRBJ2-1; a weak D match, TRBD1 (5 bases). Trimming took off 5 bases at V and 8 bases at J, with 10 bases between the two ends. Germline assignment: CDR1 SGHVS and CDR2 FQNEAQ. There are 12 residues in the CDR3.

The rearrangement links TRBV7-9 to TRBJ2-2; the D gene is possibly TRBD1 (6 bases). The CDR3 contains 14 residues. The ends were cut back, 4 bases at V and 5 bases at J, with 11 bases in the middle. Germline CDR1 SEHNR, CDR2 FQNEAQ (reference sequence). The CDR3, as DNA: TGTGCCAGCAGCTCACGACAGGTTACCGGGGAGCTGTTTTTT. Protein product: CASSSRQVTGELFF.

The V and J genes are TRBV7-9 and TRBJ2-1; 8 nucleotides match TRBD2. The CDR3 is 16 residues long. J lost 6 bases, V lost 4 bases, and 11 bases had no gene match. Germline V lookup: CDR1 SEHNR, CDR2 FQNEAQ (reference sequence). CDR3 nucleotide sequence: TGTGCCAGCAGCTCCCCCCTAAGCGGGAGATTCAATGAGCAGTTCTTC. Protein sequence: CASSSPLSGRFNEQFF.

This sequence joins TRBV6-6 and TRBJ1-1; the D is unclear. V was clipped by 6 bases and J by 1 base, with 12 bases between them. This CDR3 has 14 amino acids. Per germline, CDR1 MNHNY and CDR2 SVGAGI (reference sequence). The CDR3 spells CASSPETANTEAFF. The CDR3 DNA is TGTGCCAGCAGCCCCGAAACAGCGAACACTGAAGCTTTCTTT.

This clone has a handful of counts. The chain recombines TRBV21-1 with TRBJ2-1; the table's D call of TRBD1 was not tested on the DNA. TRBV21-1 is a recognized pseudogene. The CDR3 extends over 16 amino acids. The CDR3 loop reads CASSLRTGRTYNEQFF. CDR3 coding DNA: TGTGCCAGCAGCCTCAGGACAGGGAGAACCTACAATGAGCAGTTCTTC.

DNA for the CDR3: TGTGCTAGTGCTGTTCCCGGGAGACAGGGGACGTACTTC. Translated, it gives CASAVPGRQGTYF. The chain employs TRBV12-5 and TRBJ2-7; the match to TRBD1 covers 8 bases. The CDR3 contains 13 residues. V was pared by 7 bases and J by 12 bases, with 14 bases of the junction left unmatched. Germline-derived CDR1 and CDR2 are LGHNT and FRNRAP.

The chain combines TRBV11-3 with TRBJ2-1; 7 bases line up with TRBD1. The CDR3 has 15 amino acids. Germline-derived CDR1 and CDR2 are SGHNT and YENEEA. With 7 bases clipped from V and 4 bases from J, the junction kept 10 bases outside the gene matches. CDR3 coding DNA: TGTGCCAGCACCCACCGGGACAGCAAATACAATGAGCAGTTCTTC. Amino acids: CASTHRDSKYNEQFF. Based on the CDR3 plus reference TRBV11-3 and TRBJ2-1, the full variable domain is EAGVVQSPRYKIIEKKQPVAFWCNPISGHNTLYWYLQNLGQGPELLIRYENEEAVDDSQLPKDRFSAERLKGVDSTLKIQPAELGDSAVYLCASTHRDSKYNEQFFGPGTRLTVL.

The chain recombines TRBV15 with TRBJ2-2, with D possibly matching TRBD1 (5 bases). CDR3 length equals 15 residues. V was shortened by 1 base and J by 3 bases, with 9 bases between the two germline ends. Germline assignment: CDR1 LNHNV and CDR2 YYDKDF (reference sequence). CDR3 in amino acids: CATSRAGMYTGELFF. As DNA, the CDR3 is TGTGCCACCAGCAGAGCAGGGATGTACACCGGGGAGCTGTTTTTT. Supplemented by reference TRBV15 and TRBJ2-2, the full variable domain reads DAMVIQNPRYQVTQFGKPVTLSCSQTLNHNVMYWYQQKSSQAPKLLFHYYDKDFNNEADTPDNFQSRRPNTSFCFLDIRSPGLGDTAMYLCATSRAGMYTGELFFGEGSRLTVL.

V is TRBV11-3 and J is TRBJ2-2, with 8 nucleotides matching TRBD1. The CDR3 is made up of 17 amino acids. Trimming removed 2 bases from V and 6 bases from J; junction bases left unmatched: 11. Germline lookup yields CDR1 SGHNT and CDR2 YENEEA. The CDR3 bases are TGTGCCAGCAGCTTACGGACAGGGTCTCCACGGCCCGGGGAGCTGTTTTTT. As protein: CASSLRTGSPRPGELFF.

The chain couples TRBV6-1 to TRBJ2-6; D is unresolved. CDR1 MNHNS and CDR2 SASEGT come from the germline V gene. CDR3 size: 13 residues. V lost 6 bases and J lost 10, with 13 bases in between. CDR3 in DNA: TGTGCCAGCAGGGGCCCGCGTCAAAACGTCCTGACTTTC. This gives the protein CASRGPRQNVLTF.

V and J are TRBV10-2 and TRBJ1-1; possibly TRBD1 for D (6 bases). The CDR3 covers 12 residues. The V end was cut by 7 bases, the J end by 4 bases, with 10 bases between. The germline V gene has CDR1 WSHSY and CDR2 SAAADI. This CDR3 is CASKQGVTEAFF. CDR3 in DNA: TGCGCCAGCAAACAGGGCGTCACTGAAGCTTTCTTT.

The rearrangement uses TRBV6-1 and TRBJ2-7; TRBD2 is a possible D gene (5 bases). Germline V lookup: CDR1 MNHNS, CDR2 SASEGT. V dropped 3 bases and J dropped 9 bases, with 30 bases sitting between them. The CDR3 is 18 residues long. The CDR3 region is CASSDLPLLAGLTTGQYF. CDR3 nucleotide sequence: TGTGCCAGCAGTGACCTCCCCTTACTTGCGGGTCTTACGACTGGGCAGTACTTC.

In nucleotides, the CDR3 is TGTGCCACCAGCAGGTCGGCCCCCACAGGGGTTAACAATGAGCAGTTCTTC. It codes for CATSRSAPTGVNNEQFF. V usage is TRBV15 and J usage is TRBJ2-1, with 7 positions matching TRBD1. V lost 3 bases to trimming and J lost 5 bases; unmatched junction nucleotides: 13. This CDR3 spans 17 amino acids. CDR1 LNHNV and CDR2 YYDKDF come from the germline V gene (reference sequence).

The V call is TRBV11-3, the J call TRBJ2-7; maybe TRBD1 (5 bases). V dropped 5 bases and J dropped 3 bases, with 14 bases sitting between them. Germline-derived CDR1 and CDR2 are SGHNT and YENEEA. The CDR3 length is 14 residues. The CDR3 spells CASSPGAGHYEQYF. In nucleotides, the CDR3 is TGTGCCAGCAGCCCCGGAGCAGGGCACTACGAGCAGTACTTC.

J is TRBJ2-6 and V is TRBV7-9; D not resolved. The V gene lost 4 bases and the J gene lost 12 bases, with 10 bases spanning the gap. Germline assignment: CDR1 SEHNR and CDR2 FQNEAQ (reference sequence). There are 12 residues in the CDR3. The CDR3 region is CASSSDTPVLTF. The CDR3 DNA sequence: TGTGCCAGCAGCTCAGACACTCCCGTCCTGACTTTC.

V and J are TRBV7-3 and TRBJ2-2, with a possible D match to TRBD2 (6 bases). The CDR3 spans 12 residues. Trimming cost V 5 bases and J 8 bases, with 9 bases left between them. The germline V gene encodes CDR1 SGHTA and CDR2 FQGTGA. CDR3 region: CASSAGRGELFF. The CDR3, as DNA: TGTGCCAGCAGCGCGGGGAGGGGGGAGCTGTTTTTT.

This CDR3 reads CASSYVGGDSYEQYF. The CDR3 coding sequence is TGTGCCAGCAGTTACGTAGGGGGTGACTCCTACGAGCAGTACTTC. The J gene is TRBJ2-7, the V gene TRBV6-5; a weak D match, TRBD1 (6 bases). The ends were cut back, 2 bases at V and 0 bases at J, with 11 bases in the middle. Germline values: CDR1 MNHEY, CDR2 SVGAGI. The CDR3 has 15 residues.

The chain recombines TRBV5-4 with TRBJ2-2; 9 bases line up with TRBD1. CDR1 is SGHNT and CDR2 is YYREEE in the germline V gene (reference sequence). V was clipped by 5 bases and J by 5 bases; unmatched bases: 7. The length of the CDR3 is 15 residues. CDR3 coding DNA: TGTGCCAGCAGTCCCGGGACAGGGAAGACCGGGGAGCTGTTTTTT. Encoded protein: CASSPGTGKTGELFF.

This clone was found a few times. The chain uses TRBV4-3 and TRBJ2-1; 9 bases are a match to TRBD2. This CDR3 comprises 17 residues. Trimming at V came to 0 bases and at J to 3 bases, leaving 6 bases not matched to a gene. Looked up from germline, CDR1 is LGHNA and CDR2 is YSLEER. CDR3 in DNA: TGCGCCAGCAGCCAAGATCCCTGGCGGGAGGGCTACAATGAGCAGTTCTTC. Its protein is CASSQDPWREGYNEQFF.